These T cell receptor beta chains were read from a single sample in a study of human T cells and chemical hapten exposure. TCRdb redid the calling of the RACE reads with MiXCR, one entry per CDR3 protein. Altogether some 300,000 distinct CDR3 sequences are present, roughly 6% being singletons, with the ten largest covering more than 8%. The specimen was whole blood, collected in connection with sensitization to the hapten diphenylcyclopropenone (DPC). These receptors were collected from a woman between 18 and 29 years old with alopecia areata. Some clones in this sample may be carry-over from other donors' samples. Both conserved end residues are part of each CDR3. Fields, in order: clone size, J gene, V gene, CDR3 protein. Rows give clone size only sometimes, using once, few, many, or a class for an expanded clone.

>few|TRBJ1-3|TRBV4-2
CASSQSRQGRNTIYF
>many|TRBJ1-4|TRBV10-3
CAISERTGGNEKLFF
>many|TRBJ1-1|TRBV7-9
CASNTRGNTEAFF
>few|TRBJ2-7|TRBV7-9
CASRDGTAFYEQYF
>few|TRBJ2-1|TRBV7-2
CASSLVFGQSPFNEQFF
>many|TRBJ2-6|TRBV10-3
CAISQGSGANVLTF
>-|TRBJ1-6|TRBV20-1
CSARPGYYNSPLHF
>few|TRBJ2-5|TRBV7-2
CASSFESTRTETQYF
>few|TRBJ1-4|TRBV27
CASSSRTGVREKLFF
>many|TRBJ2-7|TRBV21-1
CASGDRPLEQYF
>few|TRBJ1-6|TRBV7-2
CASSLGGLSPLHF
>many|TRBJ2-2|TRBV5-1
CASSLYDRATGELFF
>-|TRBJ2-1|TRBV6-6
CASSYSLDRDPPYNEQFF
>-|TRBJ2-7|TRBV18
CASSPSGYSYEQYF
>many|TRBJ2-1|TRBV4-3
CASSQAAGGSYNEQFF
>few|TRBJ2-1|TRBV2
CASSEETSGALVEQFF
>few|TRBJ2-3|TRBV24-1
CATSEGQGGKDTQYF
>-|TRBJ2-2|TRBV11-3
CASSSDRETPRGGELFF
>-|TRBJ2-3|TRBV7-9
CTSSLGRESTDTQYF
>few|TRBJ2-2|TRBV15
CATSSLRGGWSGELFF
>-|TRBJ2-5|TRBV7-2
CASSSAGSTKGTQYF
>few|TRBJ2-2|TRBV2
CASSESARADPTGELFF
>-|TRBJ2-3|TRBV29-1
CSAPSDTQYF
>-|TRBJ1-3|TRBV28
CASSSPPGASGNTIYF
>few|TRBJ2-7|TRBV25-1
CASSSRDIPYEQYF
>many|TRBJ1-5|TRBV6-2/TRBV6-3
CASSYSHLSNQPQHF
>many|TRBJ2-1|TRBV6-2/TRBV6-3
CASSAGSYNEQFF
>few|TRBJ1-3|TRBV27
CASSPPGANTIYF
>many|TRBJ1-2|TRBV7-2
CASSWANANYGYTF
>-|TRBJ2-7|TRBV5-1
CASSPLPGSYEQYF
>few|TRBJ2-7|TRBV28
CASSLQGRSYEQYF
>-|TRBJ2-3|TRBV12-3/TRBV12-4
CASSSTSGGSADTQYF
>many|TRBJ1-5|TRBV2
CASRAWGLNQPQHF
>few|TRBJ1-1|TRBV14
CASSQATGGSTEAFF
>few|TRBJ1-6|TRBV9
CASSSGSYNSPLHF
>-|TRBJ2-1|TRBV6-6
CASSYQLAGGLNEQFF
>many|TRBJ2-1|TRBV7-6
CASSNHPGVNNEQFF
>-|TRBJ2-5|TRBV6-6
CASSPREGGKTQYF
>many|TRBJ2-1|TRBV7-9
CASRQANSNYNEQFF
>-|TRBJ2-5|TRBV2
CASSPTEETQYF
>-|TRBJ1-6|TRBV3-1
CASSLGTGLNSPLHF
>-|TRBJ2-3|TRBV7-9
CASSLYTGRVGDTQYF
>few|TRBJ1-1|TRBV20-1
CSARDFRGRTDQLNTEAFF
>many|TRBJ2-7|TRBV25-1
CASKGETPWEQYF
>many|TRBJ2-7|TRBV10-3
CAISDVDSGFSSYEQYF